Below are 24 T cell receptor beta chains sequenced from a single sample in a study of human T cells and chemical hapten exposure. Time point indicated: pre-sensitization, week 0. This sample's treatment: therapeutic diphenylcyclopropenone sensitization with weekly scalp DPC. TCRdb analysed the RACE reads with MiXCR anew, one entry per CDR3 protein. The sample lists approximately 260,000 distinct CDR3 sequences, around 7.3% occurring once. Here the sequenced sample was whole blood, taken in connection with sensitization to the hapten diphenylcyclopropenone (DPC). These receptors originate from a young man with alopecia areata. Some clones in this sample may be carry-over from other donors' samples.

V is TRBV4-1 and J is TRBJ2-6; possible D gene TRBD2, 5 bases. V shed 0 bases and J shed 0 bases, with 21 bases lying between them. CDR3 length: 21 residues. Looked up from germline, CDR1 is MGHRA and CDR2 is YSYEKL. CDR3 DNA: TGCGCCAGCAGCCAAGAACGCTGGGATCCAGCGGATTTCTCTGGGGCCAACGTCCTGACTTTC. Its protein product is CASSQERWDPADFSGANVLTF.

This clonotype has more than one count but fewer than ten. The rearrangement joins TRBV4-1 to TRBJ1-2; D remains unclear. V lost 0 bases and J 1 base, leaving 9 bases between the germline ends. Germline V gives CDR1 MGHRA, CDR2 YSYEKL. This CDR3 region has 15 residues. CDR3 loop: CASSQDTGVNYGYTF. The DNA of the CDR3 is TGCGCCAGCAGCCAAGATACCGGGGTTAACTATGGCTACACCTTC.

The CDR3 reads CASNPTGEYSVAFF. The DNA of the CDR3 is TGTGCCAGCAATCCCACAGGGGAATATAGTGTGGCTTTCTTT. V gene TRBV12-3 or TRBV12-4 combines with J gene TRBJ1-1; 7 bases are shared with TRBD1. V trimming: 7 bases; J trimming: 11 bases; junction bases outside the gene matches: 16. The CDR3 has 14 amino acids.

The table lists this clonotype with a few counts. The V call is TRBV5-5, the J call TRBJ2-3, with D hard to call. The germline gives CDR1 SGHKS, CDR2 YYEKEE (reference sequence). CDR3 size: 16 residues. V gave up 4 bases and J gave up 0 bases, with 15 bases separating them. CDR3 coding DNA: TGTGCCAGCAGCCCCGAAGGGCGGATCAGCACAGATACGCAGTATTTT. This codes for CASSPEGRISTDTQYF.

This clonotype appeared many times. The rearrangement joins TRBV20-1 to TRBJ2-1; the match to TRBD2 covers 7 bases. CDR1 is DFQATT and CDR2 is SNEGSKA in the germline V gene (reference sequence). The CDR3 runs 15 residues. V gave up 0 bases and J gave up 6 bases; unmatched junction bases: 8. In DNA form, the CDR3 reads TGCAGTGCTAGAGACGCCGGTGGACTAGGCAATGAGCAGTTCTTC. It encodes CSARDAGGLGNEQFF.

The table lists this clonotype with a few counts. This chain uses TRBV5-1 with TRBJ2-1; 8 nucleotides match TRBD1. V lost 0 bases to trimming and J lost 7 bases; unmatched junction nucleotides: 9. Germline values: CDR1 SGHRS, CDR2 YFSETQ. The CDR3 spans 16 residues. The CDR3 DNA sequence: TGCGCCAGCAGCTTGGGACAGGGGCGCGTTACGAATGAGCAGTTCTTC. Amino acid sequence: CASSLGQGRVTNEQFF.

A few counts support this clonotype. The gene calls are TRBV4-3 and TRBJ2-7, with TRBD1 matching 7 bases. The CDR3 spans 15 residues. With 1 base clipped from V and 2 bases from J, the junction kept 5 bases outside the gene matches. CDR1 is LGHNA, CDR2 YSLEER, per germline. CDR3 region: CASSQGAQGAYEQYF. CDR3 DNA: TGCGCCAGCAGCCAAGGGGCCCAGGGGGCCTACGAGCAGTACTTC.

This clonotype was counted a few times. The chain carries TRBV20-1 and TRBJ2-1; 9 nucleotides match TRBD1. CDR1 is DFQATT, CDR2 SNEGSKA, per germline (reference sequence). The CDR3 loop spans 15 amino acids. V lost 6 bases and J lost 7; bases outside the gene matches: 13. The CDR3 reads CSAQNTGTGTNEQFF. CDR3 DNA: TGCAGTGCCCAAAACACCGGGACAGGGACAAATGAGCAGTTCTTC.

This sequence joins TRBV5-1 and TRBJ2-3, with 9 bases fitting TRBD2. Germline CDR1 is SGHRS and CDR2 is YFSETQ. CDR3 length: 16 amino acids. V was clipped by 6 bases and J by 2 bases; unmatched bases: 10. The CDR3, as DNA: TGCGCCAGCACATCCAGCGGGGGGAAATACACAGATACGCAGTATTTT. Residues: CASTSSGGKYTDTQYF. The entire variable domain, with the rest obtained from reference TRBV5-1 and TRBJ2-3, is as follows: KAGVTQTPRYLIKTRGQQVTLSCSPISGHRSVSWYQQTPGQGLQFLFEYFSETQRNKGNFPGRFSGRQFSNSRSEMNVSTLELGDSALYLCASTSSGGKYTDTQYFGPGTRLTVL.

Note on this clonotype: This may be a read error: a much more frequent sequence differs by one nucleotide. The V gene is TRBV7-9, the J gene TRBJ1-2; maybe TRBD1 (5 bases). Per germline, CDR1 SEHNR and CDR2 FQNEAQ (reference sequence). V lost 6 bases, J lost 2 bases, and 13 bases lay in between. CDR3 size: 14 residues. The DNA of the CDR3 is TGTGCCAGCAGTCCGGCAGGGAGAAACTATGGCTACACCTTC. Protein: CASSPAGRNYGYTF.

This clonotype was seen a handful of times. The rearrangement joins TRBV7-2 to TRBJ2-4, with D perhaps matching TRBD2 (7 bases). This CDR3 contains 17 residues. Trimming took 2 bases from V and 7 from J, leaving 21 bases between them. The germline gives CDR1 SGHTA, CDR2 FQGNSA. CDR3 sequence: CASSLIWGAAGVNIQYF. In DNA form, the CDR3 reads TGTGCCAGCAGCTTAATTTGGGGGGCTGCGGGGGTGAACATTCAGTACTTC. The whole variable domain, filled in from reference TRBV7-2 and TRBJ2-4, reads GAGVSQSPSNKVTEKGKDVELRCDPISGHTALYWYRQSLGQGLEFLIYFQGNSAPDKSGLPSDRFSAERTGGSVSTLTIQRTQQEDSAVYLCASSLIWGAAGVNIQYFGAGTRLSVL.

The J gene is TRBJ1-4, the V gene TRBV29-1; 7 positions agree with TRBD1. Germline CDR1 and CDR2: SQVTM and ANQGSEA. There are 14 residues in the CDR3. Losses at the gene ends were 7 bases for V and 3 bases for J; bases not matched to a gene: 8. CDR3 protein: CSAGDRVANEKLFF. DNA for the CDR3: TGCAGCGCCGGTGACAGGGTAGCTAATGAAAAACTGTTTTTT.

This clonotype was seen many times. The V gene is TRBV20-1, the J gene TRBJ2-2; TRBD1 aligns across 8 bases. With 1 base clipped from V and 0 bases from J, the junction kept 1 base outside the gene matches. In germline, CDR1 is DFQATT, CDR2 SNEGSKA (reference sequence). The CDR3 is 15 amino acids. CDR3 bases: TGCAGTGCTAGAGTGACAGGGGCGAACACCGGGGAGCTGTTTTTT. This codes for CSARVTGANTGELFF.

In its sample, this clonotype was seen a few times. The chain carries TRBV10-3 and TRBJ2-7; TRBD1 agrees at 7 bases. Germline V gives CDR1 ENHRY, CDR2 SYGVKD. There are 15 residues in the CDR3. V was pared by 6 bases and J by 0 bases, with 8 bases of the junction left unmatched. CDR3 coding DNA: TGTGCCATCAGCTCCGGGACAGCTAGCTCCTACGAGCAGTACGTC. Protein sequence: CAISSGTASSYEQYV.

The J gene is TRBJ2-7, the V gene TRBV2; D gene unclear. With 1 base removed from V and 6 bases from J, the gap between germline ends came to 16 bases. CDR1 and CDR2 (germline): SNHLY, FYNNEI. The CDR3 runs to 15 residues. In DNA form, the CDR3 reads TGTGCCAGCAGTGAAGGTAGAGCCCAGAGTGGCGAGCAGTACGTC. This gives the protein CASSEGRAQSGEQYV.

The chain has TRBV5-1 and TRBJ2-7; a possible D gene is TRBD1 (6 bases). Trimming took off 3 bases at V and 6 bases at J, with 13 bases between the two ends. This CDR3 has 13 residues. Germline values: CDR1 SGHRS, CDR2 YFSETQ. The chain's CDR3 is CASSSGHQSEQYF. The CDR3 bases are TGCGCCAGCAGCTCGGGACACCAGAGCGAGCAGTACTTC.

The chain links TRBV6-6 to TRBJ1-5; 8 bases line up with TRBD1. The CDR3 loop spans 18 amino acids. The V segment lost 5 bases and the J segment 7 bases; nucleotides outside the gene matches: 19. Per germline, CDR1 MNHNY and CDR2 SVGAGI (reference sequence). CDR3: CASSNPARQGSIAQPQHF. The CDR3 nucleotides read TGTGCCAGCAGTAACCCGGCAAGACAGGGGAGTATTGCCCAGCCCCAGCATTTT.

In its sample, this clonotype was seen many times. This sequence joins TRBV5-1 and TRBJ1-2; perhaps TRBD1 as D (5 bases). Germline V CDR1 and CDR2: SGHRS, YFSETQ. Trimming left V 4 bases short and J 0 bases short, with 19 bases between. The CDR3 is 17 residues long. The CDR3 DNA is TGCGCCAGCAGCGGCGGGACGGATTTAAACCCTAACTATGGCTACACCTTC. Translated, it gives CASSGGTDLNPNYGYTF.

This clonotype was detected a few times. The chain carries TRBV5-1 and TRBJ2-2; 8 positions match TRBD1. The length of the CDR3 is 15 residues. Germline CDR1 reads SGHRS; CDR2 reads YFSETQ. Trimming removed 2 bases from V and 3 bases from J; junction bases left unmatched: 3. The CDR3, as DNA: TGCGCCAGCAGCTTTGGACAGGGATACACCGGGGAGCTGTTTTTT. As protein: CASSFGQGYTGELFF.

This clonotype has at least ten counts. V and J are TRBV5-1 and TRBJ1-1; D is perhaps TRBD1 (5 bases). This CDR3 region has 14 residues. Looked up from germline, CDR1 is SGHRS and CDR2 is YFSETQ. The ends were cut back, 0 bases at V and 7 bases at J, with 13 bases in the middle. This chain's CDR3 is CASSLALGRGEAFF. CDR3 sequence (DNA): TGCGCCAGCAGCTTGGCCTTGGGAAGGGGTGAAGCTTTCTTT.

This clonotype was observed a handful of times. J is TRBJ2-7 and V is TRBV10-2, with a weak D call TRBD2 (6 bases). CDR1 and CDR2 (germline): WSHSY, SAAADI. The CDR3 sequence is 14 residues long. Trimming took 6 bases from V and 6 from J, leaving 18 bases between them. The CDR3 loop is CASSRTGRGGEQYF. The CDR3 nucleotides read TGCGCCAGCAGCCGGACGGGAAGGGGAGGCGAGCAGTACTTC.

In its sample, this clonotype was seen many times. The V and J genes are TRBV28 and TRBJ1-1; D ambiguous. The germline CDR1 and CDR2 sequences are MDHEN and SYDVKM. The V and J ends lost 8 bases and 7 bases respectively, with 11 bases between them. The CDR3 runs to 11 residues. The CDR3 reads CASHGKLEAFF. The CDR3 DNA follows: TGTGCCAGCCACGGAAAACTTGAAGCTTTCTTT.

With regard to this clonotype: It may be a read error: a sequence one base away is much more abundant. The chain uses TRBV12-3 or TRBV12-4 and TRBJ1-5, with 7 bases matching TRBD1. Unmatched junction bases numbered 9, after V lost 7 bases and J lost 6 bases. The CDR3 spans 14 residues. The CDR3 region has the DNA TGTGCCAGCACTACCGGGGCAGGGGGTCAGCCCCAGCATTTT. It translates to CASTTGAGGQPQHF.

The chain couples TRBV5-1 to TRBJ2-7, with 8 bases matching TRBD1. Germline assignment: CDR1 SGHRS and CDR2 YFSETQ. The CDR3 length is 17 residues. Losses at the gene ends were 0 bases for V and 2 bases for J; bases not matched to a gene: 10. CDR3 nucleotide sequence: TGCGCCAGCAGCTTGGCGTTTTCCAGGGGGCAAACCTACGAGCAGTACTTC. Its translation: CASSLAFSRGQTYEQYF.